Listed here are 32 T cell receptor beta chains from one sample, sequenced in a study of CD8 T cells in Susac syndrome (dated by TCRdb to between 2017 and 2020). The library relied on the immunoSEQ multiplex PCR assay. RNA was extracted with the RNeasy kit and roughly 0.45 to 1 ug was reverse transcribed using random hexamers. TCRdb ran its own pipeline on the public reads, namely fastp trimming at Q25 and MiXCR clone calling, and kept in-frame beta chains. All rows with the same CDR3 protein become a single entry with the most common DNA and genes. The sample includes approximately 190,000 distinct CDR3 sequences, with 95% observed a single time. The ten largest clonotypes hold approximately 0.15% of the sample. Sequencing was carried out using CD8+ T cells from PBMCs. All receptors derive from a human donor with Susac syndrome.

The J gene is TRBJ2-6, the V gene TRBV19, with D unresolved. This CDR3 has 13 amino acids. Germline assignment: CDR1 LNHDA and CDR2 SQIVND (reference sequence). V was pared by 8 bases and J by 1 base, with 6 bases between. Here the CDR3 reads CASPTSGANVLTF. DNA of the CDR3: TGTGCCAGTCCGACTTCTGGGGCCAACGTCCTGACTTTC.

V is TRBV5-1 and J is TRBJ2-5; the D is unclear. Germline V gene data show CDR1 as SGHRS and CDR2 as YFSETQ. CDR3 length: 14 residues. The V gene lost 0 bases and the J gene lost 1 base, with 7 bases spanning the gap. CDR3 nucleotide sequence: TGCGCCAGCAGCTTGGAGAGGAGCCAAGAGACCCAGTACTTC. Amino acids: CASSLERSQETQYF. Based on the CDR3 plus reference TRBV5-1 and TRBJ2-5, the full variable domain is KAGVTQTPRYLIKTRGQQVTLSCSPISGHRSVSWYQQTPGQGLQFLFEYFSETQRNKGNFPGRFSGRQFSNSRSEMNVSTLELGDSALYLCASSLERSQETQYFGPGTRLLVL.

This chain's CDR3 is CASRAGTSGFEQFF. As DNA, the CDR3 is TGTGCCAGCAGAGCCGGGACTAGCGGATTTGAGCAGTTCTTC. The chain carries TRBV2 and TRBJ2-1; 11 nucleotides line up with TRBD2. The CDR3 totals 14 residues. V was clipped by 6 bases and J by 9 bases; unmatched bases: 7. In germline, CDR1 is SNHLY, CDR2 FYNNEI.

The rearrangement uses TRBV4-2 and TRBJ2-5, with 7 bases lining up with TRBD2. Germline V CDR1 and CDR2: LGHNA, YNFKEQ. J was trimmed by 2 bases and V by 4 bases; bases with no gene match: 7. CDR3 length: 15 residues. Here the CDR3 DNA reads TGTGCCAGCAGCCTAGGGGACTACTCACAAGAGACCCAGTACTTC. Encoded protein: CASSLGDYSQETQYF.

This chain links TRBV6-6 with TRBJ1-2, with D uncertain. Per germline, CDR1 MNHNY and CDR2 SVGAGI (reference sequence). V was clipped by 7 bases and J by 3 bases, with 18 bases between them. CDR3 length: 15 amino acids. CDR3 DNA: TGTGCCAGCACCTTCTCCGAGGGCGCCGACTATGGCTACACCTTC. This encodes CASTFSEGADYGYTF.

The gene calls are TRBV20-1 and TRBJ2-3; weak D call: TRBD2 (6 bases). Germline CDR1 is DFQATT and CDR2 is SNEGSKA (reference sequence). The ends were cut back, 5 bases at V and 3 bases at J, with 18 bases in the middle. The CDR3 has 15 amino acids. Here the CDR3 reads CSAPMGTYRTDTQYF. The CDR3 DNA follows: TGCAGTGCTCCGATGGGGACTTATCGGACAGATACGCAGTATTTT.

CDR3 sequence reads: CSASASGRAGETQYF. DNA for the CDR3: TGCAGTGCTAGTGCGAGCGGGAGGGCGGGGGAGACCCAGTACTTC. This chain connects TRBV20-1 to TRBJ2-5; 10 nucleotides line up with TRBD2. J gave up 5 bases and V 3 bases, and 9 bases lay outside the gene matches. The length of the CDR3 is 15 residues. Germline values: CDR1 DFQATT, CDR2 SNEGSKA (reference sequence).

The chain employs TRBV7-3 and TRBJ2-3; TRBD2 aligns across 10 bases. Trimming cost V 0 bases and J 4 bases; bases outside gene matches: 10. The length of the CDR3 is 18 residues. Germline V lookup: CDR1 SGHTA, CDR2 FQGTGA. Written as DNA, the CDR3 is TGTGCCAGCAGCTTAACTCTGCGACTAGCGGGTCGCGCAGATACGCAGTATTTT. Encoded protein: CASSLTLRLAGRADTQYF.

The rearrangement uses TRBV21-1 and TRBJ2-7; the table gives TRBD2 as D, unverified against the DNA. TRBV21-1 is a pseudogene. CDR3 length equals 13 residues. The CDR3 reads CASTLLRGGEQYF. The CDR3 DNA reads as TGTGCCAGCACCCTCTTGCGGGGAGGCGAGCAGTACTTC.

The chain employs TRBV20-1 and TRBJ2-3, with 11 positions matching TRBD2. This CDR3 region has 15 residues. V was pared by 0 bases and J by 3 bases, with 2 bases of the junction left unmatched. Germline V lookup: CDR1 DFQATT, CDR2 SNEGSKA (reference sequence). The CDR3 region has the DNA TGCAGTGCTAGAGATAGCGGGGGGGCAACAGATACGCAGTATTTT. This codes for CSARDSGGATDTQYF.

The chain recombines TRBV5-1 with TRBJ1-6, with D possibly matching TRBD1 (5 bases). The CDR3 is 14 amino acids. CDR1 and CDR2 from the germline V gene are SGHRS and YFSETQ. Trimming shortened V by 3 bases and J by 11 bases, and 15 bases separated the two germline ends. CDR3 DNA: TGCGCCAGCAGCTCGGCAGGGAGTTTGGCACCCCTCCACTTT. It is translated as CASSSAGSLAPLHF.

J is TRBJ2-4 and V is TRBV18; D is possibly TRBD1 (7 bases). CDR3 length: 15 amino acids. Trimming cost V 1 base and J 11 bases, with 18 bases left between them. From germline, CDR1 is KGHSH and CDR2 LQKENI. This CDR3 is CASSPQEGQPWVQYF. The CDR3 DNA follows: TGTGCCAGCTCACCACAGGAGGGACAGCCCTGGGTTCAGTACTTC.

The chain links TRBV9 to TRBJ2-7, with 11 bases identical to TRBD2. The CDR3 is 15 amino acids. Losses at the gene ends were 3 bases for V and 5 bases for J; bases not matched to a gene: 7. CDR1 is SGDLS and CDR2 is YYNGEE in the germline V gene. In DNA, the CDR3 is TGTGCCAGCAGCGGGGTAGCGGGAGGGCCCAACGAGCAGTACTTC. It is translated as CASSGVAGGPNEQYF.

V is TRBV15 and J is TRBJ2-2; D remains unclear. V lost 5 bases and J 0 bases, leaving 7 bases between the germline ends. The CDR3 extends over 14 amino acids. Germline CDR1 reads LNHNV; CDR2 reads YYDKDF (reference sequence). DNA of the CDR3: TGTGCCACCAGCGAAGGGTCGAACACCGGGGAGCTGTTTTTT. Translating gives CATSEGSNTGELFF.

The V gene is TRBV6-6, the J gene TRBJ1-6; a weak D match, TRBD1 (5 bases). V lost 0 bases and J lost 9, with 12 bases in between. The CDR3 is 15 amino acids. In germline, CDR1 is MNHNY, CDR2 SVGAGI (reference sequence). DNA for the CDR3: TGTGCCAGCAGTTACTCGGCGGGGGGAGGTTCACCCCTCCACTTT. It encodes CASSYSAGGGSPLHF.

This chain links TRBV3-1 with TRBJ2-1, with D uncertain. Germline V gene data show CDR1 as LGHDT and CDR2 as YNNKEL (reference sequence). The CDR3 totals 15 residues. Deletions cut 3 bases from V and 0 bases from J, with 9 bases between. The CDR3 DNA reads TGTGCCAGCAGCCAGACCCGCAGCTCCTACAATGAGCAGTTCTTC. It encodes CASSQTRSSYNEQFF.

This chain joins TRBV5-1 and TRBJ2-6; 7 bases line up with TRBD1. V gave up 0 bases and J gave up 0 bases; unmatched junction bases: 6. CDR1 is SGHRS, CDR2 YFSETQ, per germline. CDR3 length: 18 residues. The CDR3 nucleotides are TGCGCCAGCAGCTTGGCCGTAGGGGGCCACTCTGGGGCCAACGTCCTGACTTTC. As protein: CASSLAVGGHSGANVLTF.

The chain has TRBV10-3 and TRBJ1-1; D gene unclear. CDR1 and CDR2 from the germline V gene are ENHRY and SYGVKD. The CDR3 is 15 amino acids. V was clipped by 2 bases and J by 0 bases, with 10 bases between them. The CDR3 protein is CAISEAAAMNTEAFF. In nucleotides, the CDR3 is TGTGCCATCAGTGAGGCGGCAGCCATGAACACTGAAGCTTTCTTT.

CDR3 region: CASSYLGEAIAKNIQYF. Written as DNA, the CDR3 is TGTGCCAGTAGTTACCTAGGGGAGGCAATAGCCAAAAACATTCAGTACTTC. This chain links TRBV19 with TRBJ2-4; D perhaps matches TRBD2 (6 bases). CDR1 and CDR2 from the germline V gene are LNHDA and SQIVND (reference sequence). V lost 5 bases, J lost 0 bases, and 17 bases lay in between. The CDR3 covers 17 residues.

This chain joins TRBV27 and TRBJ2-1; D unclear. Germline CDR1 reads MNHEY; CDR2 reads SMNVEV (reference sequence). V was cut by 11 bases and J by 5 bases, with 13 bases left in between. CDR3 length: 12 amino acids. The CDR3 region has the DNA TGTGCCGCCCAGACCTGGGACAATGAGCAGTTCTTC. It yields the protein CAAQTWDNEQFF.

The genes are TRBV12-3 or TRBV12-4 and TRBJ1-3; D remains ambiguous. The V gene lost 5 bases and the J gene lost 0 bases, with 11 bases spanning the gap. CDR3 length equals 15 residues. CDR3 residues: CASSLGLHSGNTIYF. Here the CDR3 DNA reads TGTGCCAGCAGTCTCGGACTCCACTCTGGAAACACCATATATTTT.

This rearrangement joins TRBV21-1 to TRBJ2-5; TRBD1 is taken as the D call from the table, unchecked against the DNA. TRBV21-1 is designated a pseudogene. The CDR3 has 11 amino acids. DNA for the CDR3: TGTGCCAGCAAGGGGAACACCCCCCAGTACTTC. It translates to CASKGNTPQYF.

The V call is TRBV4-1, the J call TRBJ2-3, with D perhaps matching TRBD1 or TRBD2 (5 bases each). Deletions cut 0 bases from V and 6 bases from J, with 19 bases between. Germline CDR1 reads MGHRA; CDR2 reads YSYEKL. This CDR3 comprises 17 residues. This chain's CDR3 is CASSQDVGALGSDTQYF. Written as DNA, the CDR3 is TGCGCCAGCAGCCAAGATGTCGGGGCGCTGGGGTCGGATACGCAGTATTTT.

The chain uses TRBV2 and TRBJ1-1; D gene unclear. The V and J ends lost 9 bases and 3 bases respectively, with 17 bases between them. The CDR3 loop spans 14 amino acids. Germline CDR1 and CDR2: SNHLY and FYNNEI. CDR3 DNA sequence: TGTGCCAGAACTAAACCTACAGTCTACACTGAAGCTTTCTTT. Its protein product is CARTKPTVYTEAFF.

The chain couples TRBV7-3 to TRBJ1-6; TRBD1 might be the D (6 bases). Germline V gene lookup returns CDR1 SGHTA and CDR2 FQGTGA. V dropped 2 bases and J dropped 11 bases, with 13 bases sitting between them. CDR3 length: 14 residues. CDR3 sequence reads: CASSLGQPGTPLHF. CDR3 bases: TGTGCCAGCAGCTTAGGACAGCCCGGGACACCCCTCCACTTT.

The gene calls are TRBV20-1 and TRBJ1-2; possible D gene TRBD1, 6 bases. V was shortened by 5 bases and J by 8 bases, with 15 bases between the two germline ends. Per the germline V gene, CDR1 is DFQATT and CDR2 is SNEGSKA (reference sequence). This CDR3 comprises 12 residues. This CDR3 is CSAPDSSGGYTF. The CDR3 DNA sequence: TGCAGTGCTCCGGACAGTTCTGGGGGCTACACCTTC.

V and J are TRBV3-1 and TRBJ1-2; D perhaps matches TRBD1 (6 bases). V was pared by 1 base and J by 8 bases, with 14 bases between. Germline CDR1 reads LGHDT; CDR2 reads YNNKEL (reference sequence). This CDR3 has 14 amino acids. The CDR3 sequence: CASSQVEQGFGYTF. The CDR3 DNA sequence: TGTGCCAGCAGCCAAGTGGAACAGGGCTTCGGCTACACCTTC.

J is TRBJ2-2 and V is TRBV9, with 11 bases matching TRBD2. The CDR3 spans 15 residues. Trimming removed 3 bases from V and 7 bases from J; junction bases left unmatched: 5. Germline-derived CDR1 and CDR2 are SGDLS and YYNGEE. This CDR3 is CASSGLAGTGGELFF. The CDR3 DNA reads TGTGCCAGCAGCGGACTAGCGGGAACCGGCGGGGAGCTGTTTTTT.

V gene TRBV7-9 combines with J gene TRBJ2-7; no firm D call. The germline gives CDR1 SEHNR, CDR2 FQNEAQ (reference sequence). The V end lost 5 bases, the J end lost 3 bases, and 14 bases lay between the germline ends. This CDR3 is 14 amino acids long. The CDR3 region is CASSATLPFYEQYF. CDR3 in DNA: TGTGCCAGCAGCGCCACGCTTCCCTTCTACGAGCAGTACTTC.

The CDR3 bases are TGTGCCAGCAGCTTAGCAGGGGAGAATAGTGAGCAGTTCTTC. Amino acids: CASSLAGENSEQFF. The chain is built from TRBV7-9 and TRBJ2-1, with D perhaps given as TRBD1 or TRBD2 (5 bases each). CDR3 length equals 14 residues. Trimming took 0 bases from V and 9 from J, leaving 12 bases between them. In germline, CDR1 is SEHNR, CDR2 FQNEAQ (reference sequence).

The rearrangement links TRBV20-1 to TRBJ1-3; D call uncertain. V was shortened by 1 base and J by 4 bases, with 14 bases between the two germline ends. The CDR3 length is 15 residues. Germline loops: CDR1 DFQATT, CDR2 SNEGSKA (reference sequence). The CDR3 region has the DNA TGCAGTGCTAGAGTCAGAAGGAGACCCGGAAACACCATATATTTT. It codes for CSARVRRRPGNTIYF.

The chain is built from TRBV5-1 and TRBJ2-7; D not resolved. The CDR3 is 14 residues long. Germline V gene sequence: CDR1 SGHRS, CDR2 YFSETQ. Trimming removed 4 bases from V and 2 bases from J, with 13 bases in between. The chain's CDR3 is CASSGHGSTYEQYF. CDR3 DNA: TGCGCCAGCAGCGGCCACGGCAGTACCTACGAGCAGTACTTC.